These 10 T cell receptor beta chains were all obtained from the same sample, sequenced in a study of T cell repertoires in cytomegalovirus infection. These receptors' targets are unknown. Each CDR3 protein is one row after TCRdb ran MiXCR on the reads. Of 110,000 or so distinct CDR3 sequences listed, around 31% were seen once; the top ten hold around two fifths. The sample consisted of CD8+ T cells from cultured PBMCs, taken from culture after CMV antigen stimulation. All receptors come from a human donor in good health (CMV status not recorded). Some clones in this sample may be carry-over from other donors' samples.

This clonotype was counted between two and nine times. This sequence joins TRBV2 and TRBJ2-2; 7 positions match TRBD1. J lost 4 bases, V lost 6 bases, and 5 bases had no gene match. Germline loops: CDR1 SNHLY, CDR2 FYNNEI. The CDR3 is 14 residues long. CDR3: CASSDRVFTGELFF. In nucleotides, the CDR3 is TGTGCCAGCAGCGACAGGGTCTTCACCGGGGAGCTGTTTTTT.

The rearrangement joins TRBV6-2 or TRBV6-3 to TRBJ2-2; no reliable D call. V was trimmed by 7 bases and J by 7 bases, leaving 16 bases between them. CDR1 is MNHEY, CDR2 SVGEGT, per germline. The CDR3 sequence is 14 residues long. The CDR3 region has the DNA TGTGCCAGCAATCCGATTGCACCAATCGGGGAGCTGTTTTTT. Translating gives CASNPIAPIGELFF.

This chain uses TRBV6-1 with TRBJ1-2, with TRBD1 matching 8 bases. After removal of 1 base from V and 8 bases from J, the junction contained 9 bases not matched to a gene. The length of the CDR3 is 15 residues. In germline, CDR1 is MNHNS, CDR2 SASEGT. The CDR3 loop is CASSEVVTGVWGYTF. In DNA, the CDR3 is TGTGCCAGCAGTGAAGTTGTGACAGGGGTGTGGGGCTACACCTTC.

This clonotype has just a few counts. The chain uses TRBV7-2 and TRBJ1-1; no clear D. The CDR3 sequence is 11 residues long. Germline V gene sequence: CDR1 SGHTA, CDR2 FQGNSA. The V end lost 4 bases, the J end lost 3 bases, and 3 bases lay between the germline ends. CDR3 residues: CASSSYTEAFF. The CDR3 DNA is TGTGCCAGCAGCTCCTACACTGAAGCTTTCTTT.

This chain uses TRBV6-4 with TRBJ2-1; 14 nucleotides agree with TRBD2. Germline loops: CDR1 MRHNA, CDR2 SNTAGT. The junction had 5 bases not matched to a gene; V was cut back by 0 bases and J by 7 bases. The CDR3 is 17 residues long. For the CDR3, the DNA is TGTGCCAGCAGTGACTCGACTAGCGGGGGGGAGCGAAATGAGCAGTTCTTC. Its translation: CASSDSTSGGERNEQFF.

On this clonotype itself: A read error is possible here, since a much larger clone lies one base away. V usage is TRBV7-2 and J usage is TRBJ1-1, with 8 bases matching TRBD1. Germline loops: CDR1 SGHTA, CDR2 FQGNSA. CDR3 length equals 16 residues. This CDR3 reads CAGSLVPAGGRTEAFF. The CDR3, as DNA: TGTGCCGGCAGCTTAGTTCCCGCAGGGGGCAGGACTGAAGCTTTCTTT.

This clonotype was recorded at least ten times. The chain carries TRBV7-2 and TRBJ1-5; D is ambiguous. The CDR3 has 13 residues. The V end lost 2 bases, the J end lost 5 bases, and 7 bases lay between the germline ends. From germline, CDR1 is SGHTA and CDR2 FQGNSA. The CDR3, as DNA: TGTGCCAGCAGCTTATATGGGGATCAGCCCCAGCATTTT. Its translation is CASSLYGDQPQHF.

The chain combines TRBV28 with TRBJ1-6; no definite D call. CDR3 length: 12 residues. The V and J ends lost 3 bases and 6 bases respectively, with 3 bases between them. CDR1 and CDR2 from the germline V gene are MDHEN and SYDVKM. In DNA form, the CDR3 reads TGTGCCAGCAGTTTGATTAATTCACCCCTCCACTTT. Its translation is CASSLINSPLHF.

The rearrangement joins TRBV12-3 or TRBV12-4 to TRBJ1-2; 9 bases match TRBD1. V lost 6 bases and J lost 5; bases outside the gene matches: 10. The CDR3 spans 15 residues. The CDR3 reads CASSPQGAEEYGYTF. Here the CDR3 DNA reads TGTGCCAGCAGCCCACAGGGGGCAGAAGAGTATGGCTACACCTTC.

This clonotype occurred a few times. This chain joins TRBV11-2 and TRBJ1-6, with TRBD1 identical over 7 bases. CDR1 and CDR2 from the germline V gene are SGHAT and FQNNGV. This CDR3 region has 17 residues. V shed 2 bases, J shed 5 bases, and the junction held 9 bases outside the gene matches. The CDR3 spells CASSLNKLGQDNSPLHF. CDR3 coding DNA: TGTGCCAGCAGCTTAAATAAACTAGGACAGGATAATTCACCCCTCCACTTT.